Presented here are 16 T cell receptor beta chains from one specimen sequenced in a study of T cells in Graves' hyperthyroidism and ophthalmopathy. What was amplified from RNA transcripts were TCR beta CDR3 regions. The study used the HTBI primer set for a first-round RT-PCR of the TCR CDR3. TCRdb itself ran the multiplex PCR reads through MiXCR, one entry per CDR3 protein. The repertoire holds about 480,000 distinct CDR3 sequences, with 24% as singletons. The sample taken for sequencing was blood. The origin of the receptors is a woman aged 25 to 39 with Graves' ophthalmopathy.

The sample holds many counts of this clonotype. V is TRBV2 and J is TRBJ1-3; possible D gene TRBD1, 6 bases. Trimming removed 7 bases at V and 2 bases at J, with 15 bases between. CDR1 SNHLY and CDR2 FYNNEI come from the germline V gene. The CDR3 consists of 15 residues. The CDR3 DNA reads TGTGCCAGCACCCAGCTGAGGGGGACTGGAAACACCATATATTTT. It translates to CASTQLRGTGNTIYF.

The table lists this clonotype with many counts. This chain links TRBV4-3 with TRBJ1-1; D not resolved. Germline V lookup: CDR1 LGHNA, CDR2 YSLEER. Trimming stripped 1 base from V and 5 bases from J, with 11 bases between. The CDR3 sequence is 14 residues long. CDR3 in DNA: TGCGCCAGCAGCCAAGTGGATATGGGGACTGAAGCTTTCTTT. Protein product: CASSQVDMGTEAFF.

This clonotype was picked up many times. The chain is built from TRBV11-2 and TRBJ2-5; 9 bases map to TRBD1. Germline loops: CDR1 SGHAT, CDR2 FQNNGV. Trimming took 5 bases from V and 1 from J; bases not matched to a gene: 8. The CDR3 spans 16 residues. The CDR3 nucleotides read TGTGCCAGCAGCGAGAGGGACAGGGTGCTCCAAGAGACCCAGTACTTC. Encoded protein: CASSERDRVLQETQYF.

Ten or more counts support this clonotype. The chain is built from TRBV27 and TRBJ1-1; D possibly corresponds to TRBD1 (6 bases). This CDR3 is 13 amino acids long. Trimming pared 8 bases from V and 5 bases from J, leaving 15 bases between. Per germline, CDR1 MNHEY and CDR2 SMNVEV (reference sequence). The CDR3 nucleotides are TGTGCCAGCGGCTACAGGGAGGTAACTGAAGCTTTCTTT. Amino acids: CASGYREVTEAFF.

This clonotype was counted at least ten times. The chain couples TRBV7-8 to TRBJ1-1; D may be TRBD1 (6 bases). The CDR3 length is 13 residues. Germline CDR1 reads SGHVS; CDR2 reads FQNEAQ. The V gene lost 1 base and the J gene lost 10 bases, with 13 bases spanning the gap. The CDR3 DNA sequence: TGTGCCAGCAGCTTAGAGCAGGGGCGGGGAGCTTTCTTT. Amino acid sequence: CASSLEQGRGAFF. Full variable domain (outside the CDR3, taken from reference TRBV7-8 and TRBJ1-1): GAGVSQSPRYKVAKRGQDVALRCDPISGHVSLFWYQQALGQGPEFLTYFQNEAQLDKSGLPSDRFFAERPEGSVSTLKIQRTQQEDSAVYLCASSLEQGRGAFFGQGTRLTVV.

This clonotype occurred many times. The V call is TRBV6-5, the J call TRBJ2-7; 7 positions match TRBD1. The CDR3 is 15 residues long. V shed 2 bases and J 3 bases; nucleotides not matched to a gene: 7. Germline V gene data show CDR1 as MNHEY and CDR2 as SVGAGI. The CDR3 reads CASSYGRQGNYEQYF. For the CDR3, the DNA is TGTGCCAGCAGTTACGGAAGACAGGGAAACTACGAGCAGTACTTC.

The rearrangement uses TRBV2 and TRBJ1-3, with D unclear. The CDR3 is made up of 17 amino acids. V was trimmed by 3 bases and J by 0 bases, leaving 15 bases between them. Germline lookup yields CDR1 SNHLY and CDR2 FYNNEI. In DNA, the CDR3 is TGTGCCAGCAGTGAGCAATTGTGGGCATTCTCTGGAAACACCATATATTTT. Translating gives CASSEQLWAFSGNTIYF.

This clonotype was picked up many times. In DNA, the CDR3 is TGTGCCAGCAGTTTACCCGAAGGAAACGAGCAGTACTTC. Amino acids: CASSLPEGNEQYF. The rearrangement links TRBV28 to TRBJ2-7, with D uncertain. Germline loops: CDR1 MDHEN, CDR2 SYDVKM. V dropped 2 bases and J dropped 5 bases, with 10 bases sitting between them. This CDR3 has 13 residues.

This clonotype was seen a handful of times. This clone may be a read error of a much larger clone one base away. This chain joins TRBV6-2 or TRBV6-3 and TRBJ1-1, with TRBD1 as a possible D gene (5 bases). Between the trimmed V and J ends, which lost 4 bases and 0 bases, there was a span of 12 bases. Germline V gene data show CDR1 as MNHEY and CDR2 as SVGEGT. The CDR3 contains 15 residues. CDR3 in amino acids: CASSSPRGMNTEAFF. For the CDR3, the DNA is TGTGCCAGCAGTTCCCCGAGGGGAATGAACACTGAAGCTTTCTTT.

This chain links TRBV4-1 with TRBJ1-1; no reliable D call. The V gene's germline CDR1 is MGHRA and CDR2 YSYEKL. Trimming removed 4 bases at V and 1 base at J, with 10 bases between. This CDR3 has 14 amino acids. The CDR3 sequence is CASSLAYSNTEAFF. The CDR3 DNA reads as TGCGCCAGCAGCCTAGCGTATTCGAACACTGAAGCTTTCTTT.

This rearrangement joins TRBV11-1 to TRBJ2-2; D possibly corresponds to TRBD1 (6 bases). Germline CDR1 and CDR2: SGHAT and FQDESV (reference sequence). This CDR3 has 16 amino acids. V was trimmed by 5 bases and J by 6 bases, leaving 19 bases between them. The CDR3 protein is CASSLQGIGAPGELFF. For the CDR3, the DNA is TGTGCCAGCAGCCTACAGGGAATTGGTGCACCCGGGGAGCTGTTTTTT.

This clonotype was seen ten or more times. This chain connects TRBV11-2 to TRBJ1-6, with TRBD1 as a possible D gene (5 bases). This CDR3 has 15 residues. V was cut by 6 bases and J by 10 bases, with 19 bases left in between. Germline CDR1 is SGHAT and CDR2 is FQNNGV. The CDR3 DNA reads TGTGCCAGCAGGGCTATCAGGGATAGCAGATCACCCCTCCACTTT. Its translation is CASRAIRDSRSPLHF. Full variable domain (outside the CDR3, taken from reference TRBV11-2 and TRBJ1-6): EAGVAQSPRYKIIEKRQSVAFWCNPISGHATLYWYQQILGQGPKLLIQFQNNGVVDDSQLPKDRFSAERLKGVDSTLKIQPAKLEDSAVYLCASRAIRDSRSPLHFGNGTRLTVT.

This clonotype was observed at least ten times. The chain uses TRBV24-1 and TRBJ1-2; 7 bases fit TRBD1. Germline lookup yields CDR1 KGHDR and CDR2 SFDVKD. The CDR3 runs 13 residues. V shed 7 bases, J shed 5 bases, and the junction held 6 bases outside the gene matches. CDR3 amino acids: CATRAGTDYGYTF. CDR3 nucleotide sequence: TGTGCCACCAGGGCTGGGACAGATTATGGCTACACCTTC.

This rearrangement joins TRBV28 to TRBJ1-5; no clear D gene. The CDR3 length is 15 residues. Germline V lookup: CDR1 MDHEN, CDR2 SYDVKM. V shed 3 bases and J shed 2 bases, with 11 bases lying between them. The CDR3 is CASSFLEVGNQPQHF. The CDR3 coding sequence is TGTGCCAGCAGTTTCCTCGAGGTTGGCAATCAGCCCCAGCATTTT.

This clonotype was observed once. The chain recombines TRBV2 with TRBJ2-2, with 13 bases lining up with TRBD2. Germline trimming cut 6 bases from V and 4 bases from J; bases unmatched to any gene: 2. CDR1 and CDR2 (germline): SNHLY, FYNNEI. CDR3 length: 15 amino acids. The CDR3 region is CASRGLAGPTGELFF. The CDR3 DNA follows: TGTGCCAGCAGGGGACTAGCGGGGCCCACCGGGGAGCTGTTTTTT.

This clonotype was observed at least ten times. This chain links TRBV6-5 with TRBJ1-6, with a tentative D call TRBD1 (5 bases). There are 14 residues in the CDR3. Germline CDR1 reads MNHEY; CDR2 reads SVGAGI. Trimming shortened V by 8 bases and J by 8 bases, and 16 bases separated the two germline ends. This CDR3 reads CASVSSGLYSPLHF. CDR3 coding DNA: TGTGCCAGCGTTTCTTCAGGGCTCTATTCACCCCTCCACTTT.